The sequence of this T cell receptor (beta chain) was determined in a study of shared clonotypes between healthy human individuals. As for the study in general: Participating donors consisted of two women and a few men aged 18 to 49.

In the original analysis: ImmunoSEQ junction-only sequences lacked quality scores, so their filtering differed. The protocol was immunoSEQ multiplex PCR, while the TCRdb copy is restricted to in-frame clones and leaves out a portion. The V and J calls and the clone size are those of that table, but D and trimming were determined from the DNA. The sample includes about 460,000 clones, more than 70% seen only once; the top ten take around 12%. Trimming removed 5 bases from V and 5 bases from J, with 15 bases in between. The CDR3 totals 14 residues. Germline V gene data show CDR1 as MNHNS and CDR2 as SASEGT.

The specimen sequenced was PBMCs. V gene TRBV6-1 combines with J gene TRBJ1-1, with D possibly TRBD1 on 6 matching bases. This clonotype originated in a woman aged 40 to 50 in good health. Some clones in this sample may be carry-over from other donors' samples. The DNA of the CDR3 is TGTGCCAGCAGTCCGGGACAAACGTGGACTGAAGCTTTCTTT. Its translation is CASSPGQTWTEAFF.